Below, 16 T cell receptor beta chains from the same sample are listed, as sequenced in a study of T cell responses to AZD1222 COVID-19 vaccine. The repertoire was sequenced with immunoSEQ multiplex PCR; TCRdb's copy has only in-frame clones and lacks some. The sample yields 150,000 to 200,000 clones, more than 85% seen once. The source material was peripheral blood, sampled on day 0 of AZD1222 vaccination. The receptors were sampled from an adult in good health.

The rearrangement joins TRBV7-9 to TRBJ2-7; D is possibly TRBD1 (5 bases). Deletions cut 6 bases from V and 3 bases from J, with 6 bases between. The CDR3 has 11 amino acids. Germline-derived CDR1 and CDR2 are SEHNR and FQNEAQ (reference sequence). In nucleotides, the CDR3 is TGTGCCAGCAGAGACAGCTACGAGCAGTACTTC. Translating it yields CASRDSYEQYF.

This clone was seen just once. V is TRBV15 and J is TRBJ2-3, with 9 bases lining up with TRBD1. Germline V gene lookup returns CDR1 LNHNV and CDR2 YYDKDF (reference sequence). The V segment lost 5 bases and the J segment 5 bases; nucleotides outside the gene matches: 14. This CDR3 spans 17 amino acids. CDR3 loop: CATSRTGTGSPGDTQYF. Written as DNA, the CDR3 is TGTGCCACCAGCCGCACCGGGACAGGGAGCCCCGGAGATACGCAGTATTTT. Using reference TRBV15 and TRBJ2-3 for the parts outside the CDR3, the full variable domain is DAMVIQNPRYQVTQFGKPVTLSCSQTLNHNVMYWYQQKSSQAPKLLFHYYDKDFNNEADTPDNFQSRRPNTSFCFLDIRSPGLGDTAMYLCATSRTGTGSPGDTQYFGPGTRLTVL.

This clone came up once. V is TRBV6-5 and J is TRBJ2-2; 8 bases match TRBD1. The CDR3 runs 15 residues. In germline, CDR1 is MNHEY, CDR2 SVGAGI. Trimming took 6 bases from V and 5 from J; bases not matched to a gene: 8. The CDR3 DNA is TGTGCCAGCAGGAGTGGGACAGGTGAAACCGGGGAGCTGTTTTTT. Protein sequence: CASRSGTGETGELFF.

The chain links TRBV9 to TRBJ2-6; possible D gene TRBD1, 5 bases. Germline V gene sequence: CDR1 SGDLS, CDR2 YYNGEE. Trimming shortened V by 5 bases and J by 0 bases, and 21 bases separated the two germline ends. This CDR3 is built from 19 residues. This chain's CDR3 is CASSRIWGVLSSGANVLTF. The CDR3 DNA is TGTGCCAGCAGTAGGATCTGGGGCGTACTCAGCTCTGGGGCCAACGTCCTGACTTTC.

The V call is TRBV24-1, the J call TRBJ1-5; possible D gene TRBD1, 6 bases. V lost 8 bases, J lost 0 bases, and 25 bases lay in between. The germline V gene encodes CDR1 KGHDR and CDR2 SFDVKD. The CDR3 length is 19 residues. The CDR3 spells CATIQRAQDRTYSNQPQHF. The CDR3 DNA sequence: TGTGCCACCATCCAACGAGCCCAAGACAGGACTTATAGCAATCAGCCCCAGCATTTT.

CDR3 nucleotide sequence: TGTGCCAGCAGTTTGGGGCGGGGGGCCCGAATAAGTGGGCAGTACTTC. Its protein is CASSLGRGARISGQYF. This sequence joins TRBV27 and TRBJ2-7; 8 nucleotides align to TRBD2. The CDR3 is made up of 16 amino acids. Germline trimming cut 3 bases from V and 9 bases from J; bases unmatched to any gene: 16. Germline loops: CDR1 MNHEY, CDR2 SMNVEV (reference sequence).

The rearrangement uses TRBV7-9 and TRBJ2-1; TRBD2 is a possible D gene (6 bases). This CDR3 has 16 residues. The germline V gene encodes CDR1 SEHNR and CDR2 FQNEAQ (reference sequence). V was clipped by 5 bases and J by 3 bases, with 17 bases between them. CDR3 bases: TGTGCCAGCAGCGCTTCCGGGGGTTTGGGCTACAATGAGCAGTTCTTC. Encoded protein: CASSASGGLGYNEQFF.

The CDR3 region has the DNA TGTGCCAGCAGTCGGCGACTAGCGGGGGGACTCGACGAGCAGTACTTC. Encoded protein: CASSRRLAGGLDEQYF. This chain uses TRBV27 with TRBJ2-7; TRBD2 agrees at 13 bases. Germline V lookup: CDR1 MNHEY, CDR2 SMNVEV (reference sequence). J was trimmed by 5 bases and V by 5 bases; bases with no gene match: 9. The CDR3 is made up of 16 amino acids.

J is TRBJ2-2 and V is TRBV5-5; possibly TRBD1 or TRBD2 for D (6 bases each). The CDR3 spans 16 residues. The V end lost 0 bases, the J end lost 7 bases, and 16 bases lay between the germline ends. Germline CDR1 reads SGHKS; CDR2 reads YYEKEE (reference sequence). The CDR3 DNA sequence: TGTGCCAGCAGCTTGGAAGTGCTCCGGGGGCTCGGGGAGCTGTTTTTT. Translating gives CASSLEVLRGLGELFF. Full variable domain (remainder filled in from reference TRBV5-5 and TRBJ2-2): DAGVTQSPTHLIKTRGQQVTLRCSPISGHKSVSWYQQVLGQGPQFIFQYYEKEERGRGNFPDRFSARQFPNYSSELNVNALLLGDSALYLCASSLEVLRGLGELFFGEGSRLTVL.

This clone was seen a handful of times. This rearrangement joins TRBV20-1 to TRBJ2-7; D unresolved. CDR1 DFQATT and CDR2 SNEGSKA come from the germline V gene (reference sequence). Trimming took 1 base from V and 9 from J, leaving 10 bases between them. This CDR3 comprises 11 residues. The CDR3 nucleotides are TGCAGTGCTAGAGTCGGCTTGCGGCAGTACTTC. This encodes CSARVGLRQYF.

V is TRBV2 and J is TRBJ2-5, with 10 bases aligning to TRBD2. V gave up 4 bases and J gave up 1 base; unmatched junction bases: 9. The germline V gene encodes CDR1 SNHLY and CDR2 FYNNEI. The CDR3 is 17 residues long. CDR3 loop: CASSAIPLAGAQETQYF. CDR3 sequence (DNA): TGTGCCAGCAGTGCCATCCCGCTAGCGGGGGCCCAAGAGACCCAGTACTTC.

The chain couples TRBV2 to TRBJ2-1; 9 bases are shared with TRBD2. The ends lost 1 base at V and 3 bases at J; junction bases unmatched: 10. The CDR3 length is 18 residues. Germline V gene lookup returns CDR1 SNHLY and CDR2 FYNNEI. The CDR3 protein is CASSEVPISSGGYNEQFF. Written as DNA, the CDR3 is TGTGCCAGCAGTGAAGTTCCCATAAGTAGCGGGGGCTACAATGAGCAGTTCTTC.

This clone was seen a single time. This sequence joins TRBV6-1 and TRBJ1-5; D uncertain. This CDR3 comprises 15 residues. The V gene's germline CDR1 is MNHNS and CDR2 SASEGT. V was trimmed by 3 bases and J by 2 bases, leaving 11 bases between them. The CDR3 loop is CASSEYVLGNQPQHF. The CDR3 region has the DNA TGTGCCAGCAGTGAGTACGTATTGGGCAATCAGCCCCAGCATTTT.

The rearrangement links TRBV2 to TRBJ2-7, with D possibly TRBD1 on 5 matching bases. V was clipped by 3 bases and J by 2 bases, with 14 bases between them. CDR3 size: 15 residues. Per the germline V gene, CDR1 is SNHLY and CDR2 is FYNNEI. CDR3 amino acids: CASSDQGSPPYEQYF. Written as DNA, the CDR3 is TGTGCCAGCAGTGATCAGGGCAGTCCGCCCTACGAGCAGTACTTC. The full variable domain, with the rest looked up from reference TRBV2 and TRBJ2-7, is EPEVTQTPSHQVTQMGQEVILRCVPISNHLYFYWYRQILGQKVEFLVSFYNNEISEKSEIFDDQFSVERPDGSNFTLKIRSTKLEDSAMYFCASSDQGSPPYEQYFGPGTRLTVT.

The rearrangement links TRBV4-2 to TRBJ2-5; maybe TRBD1 (6 bases). V shed 1 base and J shed 3 bases, with 9 bases lying between them. The CDR3 sequence is 14 residues long. The germline V gene has CDR1 LGHNA and CDR2 YNFKEQ. DNA of the CDR3: TGTGCCAGCAGCCAAGGAGGGGGAGAAGAGACCCAGTACTTC. It specifies CASSQGGGEETQYF.

There are a few counts of this clone. V gene TRBV7-9 combines with J gene TRBJ2-7, with unresolved D. Germline-derived CDR1 and CDR2 are SEHNR and FQNEAQ (reference sequence). The CDR3 spans 13 residues. The V gene lost 7 bases and the J gene lost 2 bases, with 12 bases spanning the gap. The CDR3: CASNPWPAYEQYF. CDR3 nucleotide sequence: TGTGCCAGCAACCCGTGGCCAGCCTACGAGCAGTACTTC. Supplemented by reference TRBV7-9 and TRBJ2-7, the full variable domain reads DTGVSQNPRHKITKRGQNVTFRCDPISEHNRLYWYRQTLGQGPEFLTYFQNEAQLEKSRLLSDRFSAERPKGSFSTLEIQRTEQGDSAMYLCASNPWPAYEQYFGPGTRLTVT.